The 10 T cell receptor beta chains presented below share a single source sample, sequenced in a study of ipilimumab plus nivolumab after autologous stem cell transplantation. Assay: immunoSEQ multiplex PCR; the TCRdb copy retains only in-frame clones and omits some. The table shows about 15,000 clones, with about 72% occurring only once. The source material was PBMCs, sampled in a trial of ipilimumab plus nivolumab as post-transplant consolidation. The receptors derive from a male donor with diffuse large B-cell lymphoma.

J is TRBJ2-1 and V is TRBV6-1, with a tentative D call TRBD2 (5 bases). The V end lost 6 bases, the J end lost 4 bases, and 10 bases lay between the germline ends. From germline, CDR1 is MNHNS and CDR2 SASEGT. The CDR3 is made up of 13 amino acids. CDR3 sequence: CASSDYRYNEQFF. CDR3 sequence (DNA): TGTGCCAGCAGCGACTACCGATACAATGAGCAGTTCTTC.

This chain links TRBV6-1 with TRBJ2-2, with 7 bases that match TRBD1. The germline gives CDR1 MNHNS, CDR2 SASEGT. Losses at the gene ends were 5 bases for V and 4 bases for J; bases not matched to a gene: 1. The CDR3 loop spans 13 amino acids. CDR3 loop: CASSPGGTGELFF. CDR3 bases: TGTGCCAGCAGTCCAGGGGGCACCGGGGAGCTGTTTTTT.

The genes are TRBV28 and TRBJ1-5; a possible D gene is TRBD1 (5 bases). This CDR3 region has 16 residues. With 5 bases removed from V and 3 bases from J, the gap between germline ends came to 17 bases. The germline CDR1 and CDR2 sequences are MDHEN and SYDVKM. This CDR3 is CASSPLAAGDNQPQHF. The CDR3 DNA reads as TGTGCCAGCAGTCCCCTAGCGGCGGGGGACAATCAGCCCCAGCATTTT.

The chain recombines TRBV10-2 with TRBJ2-3; 16 bases fit TRBD2. J lost 5 bases, V lost 3 bases, and 8 bases had no gene match. Germline-derived CDR1 and CDR2 are WSHSY and SAAADI. This CDR3 has 18 residues. CDR3 DNA: TGCGCCAGCAGTGACGGGACTAGCGGGGGGGCCTATGTAGATACGCAGTATTTT. It codes for CASSDGTSGGAYVDTQYF.

DNA for the CDR3: TGTGCCAGCAGCTCCCTACATACCAGGGGGTCAAAACTGTTTTTT. It is translated as CASSSLHTRGSKLFF. The V gene is TRBV7-6, the J gene TRBJ1-4, with 7 bases lining up with TRBD1. V dropped 4 bases and J dropped 10; count of bases not matched to a gene: 12. This CDR3 has 15 amino acids. Germline lookup yields CDR1 SGHVS and CDR2 FNYEAQ.

As regards this clone: Different DNA sequences within this sample yield the same CDR3. The V call is TRBV19, the J call TRBJ1-5; D might be TRBD1 (5 bases). Germline V gene data show CDR1 as LNHDA and CDR2 as SQIVND (reference sequence). There are 14 residues in the CDR3. The V end lost 5 bases, the J end lost 0 bases, and 8 bases lay between the germline ends. The DNA of the CDR3 is TGTGCCAGTAGTGGGACGGTTAGCAATCAGCCCCAGCATTTT. This encodes CASSGTVSNQPQHF.

This clone came up once. The J gene is TRBJ2-7, the V gene TRBV7-2, with D tentatively TRBD1 or TRBD2 (6 bases each). The V gene's germline CDR1 is SGHTA and CDR2 FQGNSA. The CDR3 loop spans 14 amino acids. V was trimmed by 1 base and J by 3 bases, leaving 10 bases between them. The CDR3 region is CASSLEGGIYEQYF. The CDR3 DNA reads TGTGCCAGCAGCTTAGAAGGGGGGATCTACGAGCAGTACTTC.

The chain couples TRBV7-9 to TRBJ1-2; 8 bases are a match to TRBD1. Germline CDR1 SEHNR, CDR2 FQNEAQ (reference sequence). The CDR3 is 16 amino acids. The junction had 9 bases not matched to a gene; V was cut back by 4 bases and J by 2 bases. CDR3 sequence (DNA): TGTGCCAGCAGCTCCCTGGGACAGGAGGGGAACTATGGCTACACCTTC. It encodes CASSSLGQEGNYGYTF.

The chain is built from TRBV9 and TRBJ2-7, with D tentatively TRBD2 (6 bases). The CDR3 sequence is 16 residues long. Trimming pared 4 bases from V and 0 bases from J, leaving 17 bases between. From germline, CDR1 is SGDLS and CDR2 YYNGEE. CDR3 in DNA: TGTGCCAGCAGCCCCTCTAGCGAGGGCCCCTCCTACGAGCAGTACTTC. It encodes CASSPSSEGPSYEQYF.

This chain connects TRBV5-1 to TRBJ2-1, with TRBD2 matching over 13 bases. V lost 4 bases to trimming and J lost 4 bases; unmatched junction nucleotides: 5. There are 16 residues in the CDR3. Germline V gene lookup returns CDR1 SGHRS and CDR2 YFSETQ. The CDR3 DNA reads TGCGCCAGCAGCCGGGGGACTAGCGGGGCTTACAATGAGCAGTTCTTC. Protein: CASSRGTSGAYNEQFF.